This T cell receptor (beta chain) derives from a study of vaccination effects on CD4 cells after COVID-19 (dated by TCRdb to the early 2020s). Some background on the complete study: To identify antigen-specific CD4+ T cell clonotypes by their expansion, the ViraFEST assay first stimulated PBMC with viral peptide pools and then applied TCR sequencing. Each participant got two doses of an mRNA SARS-CoV-2 vaccine, either BNT162b2 or mRNA-1273. About 2.1 million PBMC per well were cultured in IMDM with roughly 5% human AB serum, 10 IU/ml IL-2 and gentamicin, plus 10 ug/ml peptides. The study compared SARS-CoV-2 spike-specific CD4+ TCR repertoires before and after mRNA vaccination in COVID-19 convalescent patients and infection-naive vaccine recipients. A total of 10 COVID-19 convalescent patients and several SARS-CoV-2-naive healthy vaccine recipients were included in the full study. The Oncomine TCR Beta short-read assay on an Illumina iSeq 100 was used to sequence cultures from other donors in the study. The investigation overall reported the following: The study was limited by a small number of convalescent patients, and early post-infection timepoints were lacking. Marked clonal contraction was observed in both infection-induced and vaccine-induced clones at late post-vaccination timepoints, consistent with waning T cell responses. Among healthy vaccine recipients, nearly all vaccine-induced clones were SARS-CoV-2 mono-reactive, and just 1 of 255 was cross-reactive with common cold coronaviruses.

After about 10 days of culture, CD4+ T cells were isolated with the EasySep CD4+ T cell isolation kit. Negative nucleocapsid antibody results before and after vaccination confirmed that the healthy vaccine recipients had no prior SARS-CoV-2 infection. Half of the culture medium was replaced with fresh IL-2-containing medium on days 3 and 7. Unless noted otherwise, every peptide stimulation condition was cultured in triplicate wells. PBMC were separated from whole blood using Ficoll-Paque Plus gradient centrifugation and were then either cryopreserved at -140C or used fresh. The QIAamp micro DNA kit was used to extract genomic DNA from the cultured CD4+ T cells. Looking up the germline V gene yields CDR1 MGHRA and CDR2 YSYEKL. V loses 1 base of germline sequence and J loses 6 bases, and the interval between the two ends is 15 bases. Spanning cysteine to phenylalanine, the CDR3 consists of 16 amino acids. The CDR3 DNA has 48 bases and is translated from base 1.

As concerns this clone: Its antigen has not been determined. The input lacks base qualities; no much larger clone sits a single base away.

Libraries were constructed by the immunoSEQ multiplex PCR assay. TCR beta CDR3 sequencing was performed on DNA from the cultured, isolated CD4+ T cells. As for the authors' bioinformatics: Non-productive TCR sequences were removed, reads were trimmed to the CDR3 region, and CDR3s of at least 7 amino acids were retained. The MANAFEST web app was used to identify antigen-specific clonotypes by comparing expansion in peptide wells with expansion in reference cultures. Positive clones required FDR<0.05 expansion versus reference and all other wells, odds ratio above 5, and frequency above 0.1% in two replicate wells. A clonotype was called cross-reactive if it was significantly expanded both in SARS-CoV-2 spike wells and in at least one common cold coronavirus spike condition. Levenshtein distance calculated with the stringdist R package was used to assess CDR3 similarity, and unrooted trees were constructed with ape in R 3.6.1. The clones in this table, taken by TCRdb from immuneACCESS, are in-frame only. Not every clone is retained; where verified, under half of the shortfall comes from an unresolved V gene, and the cause of the rest is unknown. V and J calls and clone size are as listed in that table; D and trimming were resolved from the DNA. The sample yields more than 45,000 clones; over 60% were counted once. The leading ten clones occupy roughly 3% of the sample.

Here the chain combines TRBV4-1 and TRBJ2-2, and TRBD1 may be the D gene, going by 6 matching bases. The receptor comes from a human donor who received a COVID-19 vaccine. Sequences were derived from CD4+ T cells from PBMCs cultured without peptide, sampled before COVID-19 vaccination. The nucleotide sequence is TGCGCCAGCAGCCAAGTGGGGCCAGGGGTCGCCGGGGAGCTGTTTTTT. Protein translation: CASSQVGPGVAGELFF.